The clone carrying this T cell receptor beta chain was seen at least ten times. No antigen is known for it. The sample originates from a study of CD8 T cells in ankylosing spondylitis. The CDR3 is 15 amino acids. V lost 4 bases, J lost 0 bases, and 9 bases lay in between. The germline gives CDR1 SGHAT, CDR2 FQNNGV. Study-wide findings and caveats: There were earlier reports of some motif variants in reactive arthritis synovial fluid and blood.

5'-RACE, quantitative and with molecular barcodes, yielded the TCR beta libraries. TCRdb analysed the 5' RACE reads with MiXCR anew, one entry per CDR3 protein. The table lists 36,000 or so distinct CDR3 sequences, 4.5% to 6% of them singletons. The clonotype originates from a male donor with ankylosing spondylitis or in good health (not recorded which). Sequencing was performed on blood, either unsorted or a sorted T cell fraction (not recorded which). The chain links TRBV11-2 to TRBJ1-4; unclear D gene. The CDR3, as DNA: TGTGCCAGCAGCTCGCTGTGGGCAACTAATGAAAAACTGTTTTTT. As protein: CASSSLWATNEKLFF.